This T cell receptor (beta chain) is drawn from a study of blood T cell repertoires in COVID-19. Clones were read by immunoSEQ multiplex PCR, and TCRdb kept only the in-frame ones, dropping some. The sample yields 300,000 to 350,000 clones, roughly nine tenths seen once. The V end lost 2 bases, the J end lost 4 bases, and 9 bases lay between the germline ends. Per germline, CDR1 SGHKS and CDR2 YYEKEE (reference sequence). The CDR3 is 14 amino acids. Sample: PBMCs or T cells enriched from blood (not recorded which). The clonotype comes from a woman aged 30 to 39 who had recovered from COVID-19. The gene calls are TRBV5-5 and TRBJ2-2; TRBD1 might be the D (5 bases). CDR3 in amino acids: CASSFSRVTGELFF. In DNA form, the CDR3 reads TGTGCCAGCAGCTTCTCCAGGGTCACCGGGGAGCTGTTTTTT.